This T cell receptor (beta chain) was identified in a study of control samples from healthy donors and cancer patients. TCRdb's table, derived via immunoSEQ multiplex PCR, lists solely in-frame clones and lacks some. This table holds around 90,000 clones, around 86% found once. Germline CDR1 reads MDHEN; CDR2 reads SYDVKM. With 5 bases removed from V and 5 bases from J, the gap between germline ends came to 18 bases. The CDR3 spans 15 residues. The chain couples TRBV28 to TRBJ1-1; possible D gene TRBD1, 5 bases. The TCR originated in a man younger than 45 in good health. The sequenced sample consisted of blood. The CDR3 is CASSPPAGRRTEAFF. The CDR3 nucleotides read TGTGCCAGCAGTCCTCCGGCAGGGCGTAGGACTGAAGCTTTCTTT.